This T cell receptor beta chain came from a study of CD8 T cells in ankylosing spondylitis. Study-level results: Within peripheral blood, clones linked to disease were CD8+ and relatively rare. Within matched ankylosing spondylitis synovial fluid, disease-linked clones were reportedly significantly enriched. Earlier authors reported some of these motif variants in reactive arthritis synovial fluid and blood. There was a TCR beta motif, made of several highly homologous variants, that appeared characteristic of ankylosing spondylitis blood.

As for this clonotype: Its antigen remains unidentified.

With molecular barcodes, quantitative 5'-RACE was used to make the TCR beta libraries. TCRdb reprocessed the 5' RACE reads via MiXCR and lists one record per CDR3 protein. The repertoire holds 800,000 to 900,000 distinct CDR3 sequences, with roughly 12% as singletons. V dropped 3 bases and J dropped 5; count of bases not matched to a gene: 3. Germline V gene lookup returns CDR1 DFQATT and CDR2 SNEGSKA (reference sequence). The CDR3 covers 14 residues. This clonotype was sampled from a male donor with ankylosing spondylitis. The V and J genes are TRBV20-1 and TRBJ2-2, with 10 nucleotides matching TRBD1. Sequencing was done on a sample of blood, either unsorted or a sorted T cell fraction (not recorded which). CDR3 protein: CSARTGGRTGELFF. The CDR3 DNA sequence: TGCAGTGCTAGGACAGGGGGCAGAACCGGGGAGCTGTTTTTT.